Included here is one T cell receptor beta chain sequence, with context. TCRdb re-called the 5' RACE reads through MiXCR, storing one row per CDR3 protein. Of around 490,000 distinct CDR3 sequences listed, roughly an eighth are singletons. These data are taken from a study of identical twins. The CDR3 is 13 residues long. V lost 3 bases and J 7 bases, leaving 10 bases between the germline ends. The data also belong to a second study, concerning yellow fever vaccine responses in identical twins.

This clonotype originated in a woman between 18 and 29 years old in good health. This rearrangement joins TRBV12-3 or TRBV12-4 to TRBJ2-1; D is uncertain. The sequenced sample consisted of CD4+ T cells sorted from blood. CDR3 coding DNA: TGTGCCAGCAGTTTTGAACAGATAAATGAGCAGTTCTTC. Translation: CASSFEQINEQFF.